This T cell receptor (beta chain) was observed in a study of blood T cell repertoires in COVID-19. For the study at large: Whether acute or convalescent, the COVID-19 samples came from the United States, Italy and Spain.

The V gene's germline CDR1 is LGHDT and CDR2 YNNKEL (reference sequence). V lost 1 base, J lost 7 bases, and 10 bases lay in between. The CDR3 has 14 amino acids. Assay: immunoSEQ multiplex PCR; the TCRdb copy retains only in-frame clones and omits some. The table lists under 300,000 clones, 80% to 90% of them singletons, with approximately 1.3% in the top ten. Sequencing was performed on peripheral blood. The rearrangement links TRBV3-1 (or the pseudogene TRBV3-2) to TRBJ2-2; D is perhaps TRBD1 (6 bases). The clonotype comes from a woman aged 35 to 49 who had recovered from COVID-19. The CDR3 is CASSQGRGGGELFF. For the CDR3, the DNA is TGTGCCAGCAGCCAAGGCAGGGGTGGCGGGGAGCTGTTTTTT.